Below, 22 T cell receptor beta chains from the same sample are listed, as sequenced in a study of T cells in Graves' hyperthyroidism and ophthalmopathy. RNA transcripts gave rise to amplified TCR beta CDR3 regions. Researchers ran a first-round RT-PCR on the TCR CDR3 using the HTBI primer set. TCRdb redid the calling of the multiplex PCR reads with MiXCR, one entry per CDR3 protein. This sample has roughly 250,000 distinct CDR3 sequences, with 16% found just once. The sample comprised blood. These receptors all stem from a woman in her late teens or twenties with Graves' ophthalmopathy.

There are many counts of this clonotype. The gene calls are TRBV6-2 or TRBV6-3 and TRBJ2-7; 8 bases map to TRBD2. Germline V gene data show CDR1 as MNHEY and CDR2 as SVGEGT. This CDR3 spans 17 amino acids. V shed 2 bases, J shed 6 bases, and the junction held 15 bases outside the gene matches. The CDR3 bases are TGTGCCAGCAGTTACCTCTTCCGGTCCCCAGCGGGAGTCGAGCAGTACTTC. Its protein product is CASSYLFRSPAGVEQYF.

The chain is built from TRBV6-1 and TRBJ1-1; D is perhaps TRBD1 (6 bases). This CDR3 comprises 14 residues. Between the trimmed V and J ends, which lost 5 bases and 2 bases, there was a span of 12 bases. Germline V gene lookup returns CDR1 MNHNS and CDR2 SASEGT. CDR3 amino acids: CASSTQGINTEAFF. Written as DNA, the CDR3 is TGTGCCAGCAGTACACAGGGAATAAACACTGAAGCTTTCTTT.

There are many counts of this clonotype. This chain links TRBV3-1 with TRBJ2-5; TRBD1 agrees at 7 bases. The junction had 9 bases not matched to a gene; V was cut back by 2 bases and J by 6 bases. Germline CDR1 and CDR2: LGHDT and YNNKEL (reference sequence). The CDR3 sequence is 15 residues long. The CDR3 bases are TGTGCCAGCAGCCAACGTGACAGGGCGATCAAGACCCAGTACTTC. Translated, it gives CASSQRDRAIKTQYF.

At least ten counts were recorded for this clonotype. The rearrangement links TRBV5-1 to TRBJ2-5; 9 bases match TRBD2. This CDR3 is 17 amino acids long. Trimming took 1 base from V and 4 from J; bases not matched to a gene: 11. Germline V CDR1 and CDR2: SGHRS, YFSETQ. CDR3 in amino acids: CASSLFRGTSNGETQYF. The CDR3 nucleotides read TGCGCCAGCAGCTTGTTTCGCGGGACTAGCAATGGAGAGACCCAGTACTTC. Drawing the rest from reference TRBV5-1 and TRBJ2-5, the complete variable domain is KAGVTQTPRYLIKTRGQQVTLSCSPISGHRSVSWYQQTPGQGLQFLFEYFSETQRNKGNFPGRFSGRQFSNSRSEMNVSTLELGDSALYLCASSLFRGTSNGETQYFGPGTRLLVL.

A remark on this clonotype: The missing conserved phenylalanine or tryptophan at the end of this CDR3 makes a read error likely. The J gene is TRBJ1-2, the V gene TRBV4-1, with a possible D match to TRBD1 (5 bases). Per germline, CDR1 MGHRA and CDR2 YSYEKL. V was pared by 5 bases and J by 2 bases, with 15 bases between. This CDR3 comprises 15 residues. As DNA, the CDR3 is TGCGCCAGCAGCAATTCCCCGACAGAAAACTATGGCTACACCCTC. This codes for CASSNSPTENYGYTL.

Many counts were recorded for this clonotype. V gene TRBV27 combines with J gene TRBJ2-3; D unclear. This CDR3 has 17 residues. The ends were cut back, 4 bases at V and 1 base at J, with 18 bases in the middle. CDR1 and CDR2 (germline): MNHEY, SMNVEV (reference sequence). CDR3 nucleotides: TGTGCCAGCAGTTCTTTTCCGAGTGTCTCGGGCACAGATACGCAGTATTTT. This sequence encodes CASSSFPSVSGTDTQYF.

The chain links TRBV2 to TRBJ2-1, with 15 bases identical to TRBD2. The CDR3 has 17 amino acids. The ends lost 0 bases at V and 8 bases at J; junction bases unmatched: 5. Germline V gene sequence: CDR1 SNHLY, CDR2 FYNNEI. The DNA for the CDR3 is TGTGCCAGCAGTGAAGCGCCTGGGACTAGCGGGAGGTATGAGCAGTTCTTC. Protein sequence: CASSEAPGTSGRYEQFF.

This clonotype was seen at least ten times. This rearrangement joins TRBV9 to TRBJ2-5; D gene unclear. Germline CDR1 and CDR2: SGDLS and YYNGEE. The ends were cut back, 0 bases at V and 1 base at J, with 10 bases in the middle. The CDR3 sequence is 15 residues long. The DNA of the CDR3 is TGTGCCAGCAGCGTAGAAGATGGTCCCCAAGAGACCCAGTACTTC. Translation gives CASSVEDGPQETQYF.

This clonotype was picked up many times. The chain couples TRBV4-3 to TRBJ2-5; D is perhaps TRBD1 or TRBD2 (5 bases each). The CDR3 spans 17 residues. CDR1 and CDR2 from the germline V gene are LGHNA and YSLEER. V lost 1 base to trimming and J lost 2 bases, with 17 bases between them. CDR3 sequence reads: CASSQGLMGRMQETQYF. The CDR3 nucleotides are TGCGCCAGCAGCCAAGGTTTGATGGGACGGATGCAAGAGACCCAGTACTTC.

The CDR3 nucleotides read TGTGCCAGCAAGGAGTCTCGAAACTACGAGCAGTACTTC. Its protein product is CASKESRNYEQYF. The chain employs TRBV6-1 and TRBJ2-7; no clear D gene. Deletions cut 7 bases from V and 3 bases from J, with 13 bases between. CDR3 size: 13 residues. Germline V gives CDR1 MNHNS, CDR2 SASEGT.

This clonotype was seen at least ten times. In nucleotides, the CDR3 is TGTGCCAGCAGTCCTCTACAGGGCACTGAAGCTTTCTTT. It is translated as CASSPLQGTEAFF. This chain connects TRBV28 to TRBJ1-1; perhaps TRBD1 as D (6 bases). Deletions cut 5 bases from V and 4 bases from J, with 11 bases between. This CDR3 has 13 residues. In germline, CDR1 is MDHEN, CDR2 SYDVKM.

This clonotype was seen ten or more times. The chain combines TRBV9 with TRBJ2-7; D tentatively reads TRBD1 or TRBD2 (5 bases each). Germline V gene data show CDR1 as SGDLS and CDR2 as YYNGEE. With 4 bases removed from V and 3 bases from J, the gap between germline ends came to 14 bases. The CDR3 runs to 14 residues. The CDR3 DNA sequence: TGTGCCAGCAGCCTCACCCGGGACGGCTACGAGCAGTACTTC. Amino acid sequence: CASSLTRDGYEQYF.

The DNA for the CDR3 is TGTGCCAGCAGCTTAAAATTGACTAGCGGGAGAGCAGATACGCAGTATTTT. It yields the protein CASSLKLTSGRADTQYF. This sequence joins TRBV7-2 and TRBJ2-3; 12 nucleotides line up with TRBD2. Trimming at V came to 2 bases and at J to 4 bases, leaving 7 bases not matched to a gene. Per the germline V gene, CDR1 is SGHTA and CDR2 is FQGNSA. CDR3 size: 17 residues. The complete variable domain, with remaining parts taken from reference TRBV7-2 and TRBJ2-3, reads GAGVSQSPSNKVTEKGKDVELRCDPISGHTALYWYRQSLGQGLEFLIYFQGNSAPDKSGLPSDRFSAERTGGSVSTLTIQRTQQEDSAVYLCASSLKLTSGRADTQYFGPGTRLTVL.

This clonotype occurred many times. The junction and the germline gene differ at one end; a read error may be behind it. This sequence joins TRBV30 and TRBJ2-1; D is perhaps TRBD2 (6 bases). Germline V CDR1 and CDR2: GTSNPN, SVGIG (reference sequence). The CDR3 has 12 amino acids. CDR3 coding DNA: TGTGCCGGGAGTGCACTAGCCAGTCGGCAGTTCTTC. It encodes CAGSALASRQFF.

With respect to this clonotype: A read error may explain this, as a much larger clone is one base away. This chain connects TRBV6-2 or TRBV6-3 to TRBJ2-7; 16 bases match TRBD2. With V trimmed by 6 bases and J by 5 bases, 4 bases remained unmatched. CDR1 is MNHEY, CDR2 SVGEGT, per germline. This CDR3 spans 15 amino acids. This CDR3 is CASRSGTSGGDEQYF. The CDR3 DNA reads as TGTGCCAGCAGATCCGGGACTAGCGGGGGGGACGAGCAGTACTTC.

This clonotype has a count of ten or more. The chain carries TRBV6-1 and TRBJ1-4, with TRBD1 as a possible D gene (6 bases). This CDR3 has 15 residues. V was pared by 1 base and J by 7 bases, with 13 bases between. In germline, CDR1 is MNHNS, CDR2 SASEGT. DNA of the CDR3: TGTGCCAGCAGTGAAGATTTAGGACAGTCTGAAAAACTGTTTTTT. Translated, it gives CASSEDLGQSEKLFF.

This clonotype came up many times. V usage is TRBV6-5 and J usage is TRBJ2-2; TRBD1 aligns across 7 bases. V lost 1 base and J lost 6; bases outside the gene matches: 14. The CDR3 consists of 18 residues. Germline-derived CDR1 and CDR2 are MNHEY and SVGAGI. The CDR3 DNA follows: TGTGCCAGCAGTTACTTGGGACAGACTGCCGGCTGGTCCGGGGAGCTGTTTTTT. This translates into CASSYLGQTAGWSGELFF.

This clonotype was picked up many times. The chain carries TRBV28 and TRBJ2-1; 10 positions agree with TRBD2. CDR1 is MDHEN, CDR2 SYDVKM, per germline. This CDR3 comprises 15 residues. With 5 bases clipped from V and 7 bases from J, the junction kept 8 bases outside the gene matches. CDR3 bases: TGTGCCAGCAGTGGCCTTAGCGGGGGGCTGAATGAGCAGTTCTTC. It translates to CASSGLSGGLNEQFF. The full variable domain, completed using reference TRBV28 and TRBJ2-1, is DVKVTQSSRYLVKRTGEKVFLECVQDMDHENMFWYRQDPGLGLRLIYFSYDVKMKEKGDIPEGYSVSREKKERFSLILESASTNQTSMYLCASSGLSGGLNEQFFGPGTRLTVL.

There are many counts of this clonotype. The V call is TRBV28, the J call TRBJ2-2; weak D call: TRBD1 (5 bases). The CDR3 loop spans 16 amino acids. Germline CDR1 and CDR2: MDHEN and SYDVKM. Trimming pared 5 bases from V and 1 base from J, leaving 14 bases between. CDR3 in DNA: TGTGCCAGCAGTCTCCTCCACGACAGGAACACCGGGGAGCTGTTTTTT. Translating gives CASSLLHDRNTGELFF.

This clonotype has a count of ten or more. The chain employs TRBV20-1 and TRBJ1-2; TRBD1 agrees at 10 bases. V was pared by 1 base and J by 4 bases, with 3 bases of the junction left unmatched. Germline V gene data show CDR1 as DFQATT and CDR2 as SNEGSKA (reference sequence). The CDR3 is made up of 14 amino acids. CDR3 DNA sequence: TGCAGTGCTAGAGCGGGACAGGGGAGCTATGGCTACACCTTC. Residues: CSARAGQGSYGYTF.

As concerns this clonotype: A much larger clone differs from this one at a single base, so this may be a read error. This chain links TRBV5-5 with TRBJ1-2, with D perhaps matching TRBD1 (5 bases). Germline CDR1 and CDR2: SGHKS and YYEKEE (reference sequence). The CDR3 spans 16 residues. The CDR3 nucleotides are TGTGCCAGCAGCTTGGTCTCTACAGGTAGTAACTATGACTACACCTTC. It yields the protein CASSLVSTGSNYDYTF.

In its sample, this clonotype was seen many times. The chain has TRBV5-8 and TRBJ1-2; the match to TRBD1 covers 7 bases. After removal of 2 bases from V and 5 bases from J, the junction contained 9 bases not matched to a gene. Germline CDR1 SGHTS, CDR2 YDEGEE. The CDR3 spans 15 residues. The CDR3 region has the DNA TGTGCCAGCAGCTTCAAAAGACAGGGCGGGTATGGCTACACCTTC. This sequence encodes CASSFKRQGGYGYTF.